The rows below give T cell receptor beta chains drawn from one sample of a study of blood T cell repertoires in COVID-19. The method was immunoSEQ multiplex PCR; TCRdb's version includes in-frame clones alone and lacks a portion of them. The repertoire holds about 350,000 clones, roughly 86% seen once, with under 1.2% in the top ten. Sequenced sample: PBMCs or T cells enriched from blood (not recorded which). These receptors all stem from a woman in her twenties or thirties who had been exposed to COVID-19. The CDR3 runs from the conserved cysteine through the conserved F or W. D genes are given only for firm matches. Size values are once, few and many counts, or a class for expanded clones, and some rows have none.

D gene,J gene,V gene,clone size,CDR3 DNA,CDR3 protein
-,TRBJ1-5,TRBV27,-,TGTGCCAGCAGTTTTGACGCCCGGGTTGGCAATCAGCCCCAGCATTTT,CASSFDARVGNQPQHF
TRBD2,TRBJ2-7,TRBV10-3,-,TGTGCCAGCCTGGGACTAGACGTCTACGAGCAGTACTTC,CASLGLDVYEQYF
-,TRBJ2-7,TRBV5-1,once,TGCGCCAGCAGAACTTTAGGGGTAGGGGAGCAGTACTTC,CASRTLGVGEQYF
TRBD2,TRBJ2-3,TRBV28,-,TGTGCCAGCATGATAGCGGGAGAAATCCCCTTTAGCACAGATACGCAGTATTTT,CASMIAGEIPFSTDTQYF
-,TRBJ2-3,TRBV27,-,TGTGCCAGCAGCCATATCCTAGGATCGGCGCAGTATTTT,CASSHILGSAQYF
TRBD2,TRBJ2-3,TRBV5-1,-,TGCGCCAGCAGCTCCCGGACTAGCGAGGATACGCAGTATTTT,CASSSRTSEDTQYF
-,TRBJ1-3,TRBV6-1,-,TGTGCCAGCAGTGAGCACCAGGGCGCTGGAAACACCATATATTTT,CASSEHQGAGNTIYF
TRBD1,TRBJ1-2,TRBV7-9,-,TGTGCCAGCAGCCCCTTAGCACCCGGGACAGGGGAGGAGTATGATGGCTACACCTTC,CASSPLAPGTGEEYDGYTF
-,TRBJ1-1,TRBV24-1,once,TGTGCCACCAGTGACAGGAAGAACACTGAAGCTTTCTTT,CATSDRKNTEAFF
TRBD2,TRBJ2-3,TRBV9,-,TGTGCCAGCAGCGTTCTTAGTGTAGCGGGAGGGTCCCGCACAGATACGCAGTATTTT,CASSVLSVAGGSRTDTQYF
-,TRBJ1-1,TRBV19,-,TGTGCCAGTAGTATCCGACAACGCGGGGCTTTCTTT,CASSIRQRGAFF
TRBD1,TRBJ2-3,TRBV7-3,-,TGTGCCAGCAGCTTGACAGGGTCGGGCACAGATACGCAGTATTTT,CASSLTGSGTDTQYF
-,TRBJ1-5,TRBV3-1/TRBV3-2,-,TGTGCCAGCAGCCTAACACAGGGCGATCAGCCCCAGCATTTT,CASSLTQGDQPQHF
-,TRBJ1-1,TRBV2,-,TGTGCCAGCACCTACCCAGGACTTGAAGCTTTCTTT,CASTYPGLEAFF
-,TRBJ1-5,TRBV7-2,-,TGTGCCAGCAGCTCCGGGTATCAGCCCCAGCATTTT,CASSSGYQPQHF
-,TRBJ1-2,TRBV6-1,-,TGTGCCAGCAGGGGGCAGAACTATGGCTACACCTTC,CASRGQNYGYTF
TRBD2,TRBJ2-3,TRBV18,-,TGTGCCAGCTCACCACCTTCGGCTAGCGGGAGTAACGCAGATACGCAGTATTTT,CASSPPSASGSNADTQYF
-,TRBJ1-2,TRBV12-2,-,TGTGCAAGTCGCTTAGTGACAGGGAACCCTGAGGGCTACACCTTC,CASRLVTGNPEGYTF
-,TRBJ1-5,TRBV7-3,few,TGTGCCAGCAGCTTAACGGACTTGAATCAGCCCCAGCATTTT,CASSLTDLNQPQHF
-,TRBJ2-7,TRBV28,-,TGTGCCAGCAGTTTGGTTGCGAACCCCTACGAGCAGTACTTC,CASSLVANPYEQYF
TRBD1,TRBJ1-5,TRBV19,-,TGTGCCAGTAGTTTGTATTTGAGGGGACAGGGGGCTGGCAATCAGCCCCAGCATTTT,CASSLYLRGQGAGNQPQHF
TRBD1,TRBJ2-7,TRBV28,few,TGTGCCAGCAGGCACCGGGACAGGAGCTCCTACGAGCAGTACTTC,CASRHRDRSSYEQYF
-,TRBJ1-5,TRBV30,-,TGTGCCTGGAGTGACAGGGACGATCAGCCCCAGCATTTT,CAWSDRDDQPQHF
TRBD2,TRBJ2-1,TRBV18,-,TGTGCCAGCTCACCGCAACTAGCGGGAGCGGGGGGAGGCCATGAGCAGTTCTTC,CASSPQLAGAGGGHEQFF
-,TRBJ1-4,TRBV5-4,-,TGTGCCAGCAGCGCCGGGACAACTAATGAAAAACTGTTTTTT,CASSAGTTNEKLFF
TRBD2,TRBJ2-1,TRBV7-3,-,TGTGCCAGCAGCTCAAGTAGCGGGAGGGGCTCCTACAATGAGCAGTTCTTC,CASSSSSGRGSYNEQFF
-,TRBJ2-1,TRBV27,-,TGTGCCAGCAGTTTAGGTACCCGGTCCTACAATGAGCAGTTCTTC,CASSLGTRSYNEQFF
-,TRBJ1-1,TRBV5-1,-,TGCGCCAGCAGCTTGGCTAACCAGGGTCCCATGAACACTGAAGCTTTCTTT,CASSLANQGPMNTEAFF